One and the same sample provided the 21 T cell receptor beta chains below, sequenced in a study of blood T cell repertoires in COVID-19. Clones were sequenced by immunoSEQ multiplex PCR, and TCRdb holds only the in-frame ones, with some missing. The sample gives roughly 260,000 clones, about nine tenths of which show up once; approximately 11% is in the top ten. Sequenced material: peripheral blood. The source of these receptors is a young woman with COVID-19, enrolled during active disease.

This clone was recorded a few times. This specimen includes other DNA sequences encoding the same CDR3. The V call is TRBV9, the J call TRBJ2-5; tentative D call: TRBD2 (5 bases). Germline V gene lookup returns CDR1 SGDLS and CDR2 YYNGEE. V dropped 0 bases and J dropped 1 base, with 7 bases sitting between them. This CDR3 is 14 amino acids long. CDR3 sequence reads: CASSVGGLQETQYF. The CDR3 nucleotides are TGTGCCAGCAGCGTAGGAGGACTCCAAGAGACCCAGTACTTC. Full variable domain (remainder filled in from reference TRBV9 and TRBJ2-5): DSGVTQTPKHLITATGQRVTLRCSPRSGDLSVYWYQQSLDQGLQFLIQYYNGEERAKGNILERFSAQQFPDLHSELNLSSLELGDSALYFCASSVGGLQETQYFGPGTRLLVL.

This chain joins TRBV28 and TRBJ1-5; 12 nucleotides align to TRBD1. Germline V CDR1 and CDR2: MDHEN, SYDVKM. Trimming cost V 5 bases and J 5 bases; bases outside gene matches: 13. The length of the CDR3 is 18 residues. The CDR3 reads CASSPTQGQGAADQPQHF. Here the CDR3 DNA reads TGTGCCAGCAGTCCGACTCAGGGACAGGGGGCGGCCGATCAGCCCCAGCATTTT.

This chain joins TRBV19 and TRBJ1-2; possible D gene TRBD1, 6 bases. V was pared by 4 bases and J by 3 bases, with 18 bases between. Germline assignment: CDR1 LNHDA and CDR2 SQIVND (reference sequence). The CDR3 length is 16 residues. The CDR3 protein is CASSTSRGGEDYGYTF. The CDR3 DNA is TGTGCCAGTAGTACCTCGAGGGGGGGAGAGGACTATGGCTACACCTTC.

The gene calls are TRBV5-4 and TRBJ2-1; tentatively, D is TRBD2 (6 bases). Germline V gives CDR1 SGHNT, CDR2 YYREEE (reference sequence). The CDR3 sequence is 11 residues long. V lost 2 bases and J lost 12, with 9 bases in between. The CDR3 DNA reads as TGTGCCAGCAGCTTCGCGGGGCGGCAGTTCTTC. This encodes CASSFAGRQFF.

The DNA for the CDR3 is TGCAGCGTTGAAAGGGGAAGGGAGACCCAGTACTTC. Translation: CSVERGRETQYF. The chain couples TRBV29-1 to TRBJ2-5; perhaps TRBD1 as D (5 bases). CDR3 length equals 12 residues. V lost 2 bases and J 5 bases, leaving 9 bases between the germline ends. The germline V gene encodes CDR1 SQVTM and CDR2 ANQGSEA. Combining the CDR3 with reference TRBV29-1 and TRBJ2-5 gives the whole variable domain SAVISQKPSRDICQRGTSLTIQCQVDSQVTMMFWYRQQPGQSLTLIATANQGSEATYESGFVIDKFPISRPNLTFSTLTVSNMSPEDSSIYLCSVERGRETQYFGPGTRLLVL.

The sample holds a few counts of this clone. Here the CDR3 DNA reads TGCGCCAGCTACGAACCTATAGCGGGAGGTCCCGCGGAGCTGTTTTTT. The encoded protein is CASYEPIAGGPAELFF. V and J are TRBV5-1 and TRBJ2-2, with 10 bases fitting TRBD2. In germline, CDR1 is SGHRS, CDR2 YFSETQ. The CDR3 is 16 residues long. V lost 7 bases, J lost 10 bases, and 16 bases stayed unmatched.

This chain joins TRBV4-1 and TRBJ2-7; tentatively, D is TRBD1 (5 bases). There are 15 residues in the CDR3. The germline V gene has CDR1 MGHRA and CDR2 YSYEKL. V gave up 0 bases and J gave up 7 bases, with 16 bases separating them. For the CDR3, the DNA is TGCGCCAGCAGCCAAGATTTGGGAAAGGGGCGGGAGCAGTACTTC. This codes for CASSQDLGKGREQYF.

CDR3: CASSWGLAGVETQYF. CDR3 coding DNA: TGTGCCAGCAGCTGGGGACTAGCGGGAGTAGAGACCCAGTACTTC. The genes are TRBV6-5 and TRBJ2-5; 14 bases are shared with TRBD2. With V trimmed by 6 bases and J by 4 bases, 4 bases remained unmatched. CDR1 is MNHEY and CDR2 is SVGAGI in the germline V gene. The CDR3 extends over 15 amino acids.

The J gene is TRBJ2-1, the V gene TRBV11-2, with 7 bases fitting TRBD1. The CDR3 covers 16 residues. V was pared by 5 bases and J by 0 bases, with 7 bases of the junction left unmatched. Looked up from germline, CDR1 is SGHAT and CDR2 is FQNNGV. The DNA for the CDR3 is TGTGCCAGCAGCGAACGCCGGGACAGCTCCTACAATGAGCAGTTCTTC. It codes for CASSERRDSSYNEQFF.

This clone was counted only a few times. The chain recombines TRBV11-2 with TRBJ2-3; the D gene is possibly TRBD1 (6 bases). V shed 3 bases and J shed 4 bases, with 11 bases lying between them. Germline-derived CDR1 and CDR2 are SGHAT and FQNNGV. This CDR3 spans 14 amino acids. CDR3 in amino acids: CASSFTQGSDTQYF. CDR3 bases: TGTGCCAGCAGCTTTACACAGGGCTCAGATACGCAGTATTTT.

This clone was counted between two and nine times. The CDR3 DNA is TGTGCCAGTAGTATAACTCGTCCGGATACGCAGTATTTT. Translating gives CASSITRPDTQYF. The chain joins TRBV19 to TRBJ2-3, with no clear D. Trimming pared 2 bases from V and 6 bases from J, leaving 9 bases between. This CDR3 region has 13 residues. Germline CDR1 reads LNHDA; CDR2 reads SQIVND (reference sequence). The variable domain in full, with the rest retrieved from reference TRBV19 and TRBJ2-3, is DGGITQSPKYLFRKEGQNVTLSCEQNLNHDAMYWYRQDPGQGLRLIYYSQIVNDFQKGDIAEGYSVSREKKESFPLTVTSAQKNPTAFYLCASSITRPDTQYFGPGTRLTVL.

V and J are TRBV4-1 and TRBJ2-7; 9 nucleotides agree with TRBD1. CDR3 length equals 13 residues. Germline CDR1 and CDR2: MGHRA and YSYEKL. V lost 4 bases, J lost 6 bases, and 4 bases stayed unmatched. The CDR3: CASSLGQGSEQYF. DNA of the CDR3: TGCGCCAGCAGCCTAGGACAGGGGAGCGAGCAGTACTTC.

In this sample, this clone turned up many times. This sequence joins TRBV10-3 and TRBJ2-5, with TRBD2 matching over 10 bases. V was clipped by 0 bases and J by 2 bases; unmatched bases: 0. The CDR3 is made up of 15 amino acids. Looked up from germline, CDR1 is ENHRY and CDR2 is SYGVKD. The CDR3 reads CAISESTSGQETQYF. CDR3 nucleotides: TGTGCCATCAGTGAGTCGACTAGCGGGCAAGAGACCCAGTACTTC.

V usage is TRBV9 and J usage is TRBJ2-1, with 9 bases aligning to TRBD1. Trimming took 0 bases from V and 2 from J; bases not matched to a gene: 6. CDR3 length equals 17 residues. Germline CDR1 SGDLS, CDR2 YYNGEE. As DNA, the CDR3 is TGTGCCAGCAGCGTAGAGCCAACAGGGGGCCCCTACAATGAGCAGTTCTTC. Its protein product is CASSVEPTGGPYNEQFF. The full variable domain, rest sourced from reference TRBV9 and TRBJ2-1, is DSGVTQTPKHLITATGQRVTLRCSPRSGDLSVYWYQQSLDQGLQFLIQYYNGEERAKGNILERFSAQQFPDLHSELNLSSLELGDSALYFCASSVEPTGGPYNEQFFGPGTRLTVL.

The chain recombines TRBV5-1 with TRBJ2-5, with D possibly TRBD1 on 6 matching bases. Trimming stripped 4 bases from V and 1 base from J, with 11 bases between. The CDR3 runs to 14 residues. Germline V gives CDR1 SGHRS, CDR2 YFSETQ. CDR3 bases: TGCGCCAGCAGCCCCGACAGGCCCCAAGAGACCCAGTACTTC. This gives the protein CASSPDRPQETQYF.

CDR3 protein: CASSQEWGLAYNEQFF. As DNA, the CDR3 is TGTGCCAGCAGCCAAGAATGGGGACTAGCGTACAATGAGCAGTTCTTC. V is TRBV4-2 and J is TRBJ2-1; 10 bases are shared with TRBD2. The germline V gene encodes CDR1 LGHNA and CDR2 YNFKEQ. CDR3 size: 16 residues. With V trimmed by 0 bases and J by 4 bases, 3 bases remained unmatched.

The chain carries TRBV7-9 and TRBJ2-3, with D possibly matching TRBD2 (5 bases). V was trimmed by 5 bases and J by 0 bases, leaving 12 bases between them. The CDR3 covers 15 residues. Germline V CDR1 and CDR2: SEHNR, FQNEAQ (reference sequence). CDR3 region: CASSNGRTSTDTQYF. The CDR3 coding sequence is TGTGCCAGCAGCAACGGACGGACTAGCACAGATACGCAGTATTTT.

The V and J genes are TRBV19 and TRBJ1-1; D unclear. The V end was cut by 5 bases, the J end by 0 bases, with 13 bases between. The CDR3 consists of 15 residues. Germline-derived CDR1 and CDR2 are LNHDA and SQIVND (reference sequence). As DNA, the CDR3 is TGTGCCAGTAGTTCCGGGTTGTCGATGAACACTGAAGCTTTCTTT. It yields the protein CASSSGLSMNTEAFF.

The chain uses TRBV10-1 and TRBJ2-1, with TRBD2 as a possible D gene (5 bases). Germline V gives CDR1 WNHNN, CDR2 SYGVQD (reference sequence). V gave up 9 bases and J gave up 5 bases, with 14 bases separating them. This CDR3 comprises 13 residues. The CDR3 region is CARRTDSHNEQFF. CDR3 DNA: TGCGCCAGAAGGACGGACTCTCACAATGAGCAGTTCTTC.

This clone was counted only a few times. The rearrangement joins TRBV5-5 to TRBJ2-1, with 14 bases matching TRBD2. Germline CDR1 SGHKS, CDR2 YYEKEE (reference sequence). V was pared by 1 base and J by 7 bases, with 4 bases of the junction left unmatched. The CDR3 spans 16 residues. DNA for the CDR3: TGTGCCAGCAGCTTGAGACTAGCGGGAGGGTCAAATGAGCAGTTCTTC. The encoded protein is CASSLRLAGGSNEQFF.

J is TRBJ2-3 and V is TRBV6-5; D is unresolved. Germline V CDR1 and CDR2: MNHEY, SVGAGI. This CDR3 comprises 11 residues. The germline V and J ends were trimmed by 7 bases and 3 bases, with 5 bases remaining between them. CDR3 residues: CASTLTDTQYF. CDR3 DNA sequence: TGTGCCAGCACTCTGACAGATACGCAGTATTTT.